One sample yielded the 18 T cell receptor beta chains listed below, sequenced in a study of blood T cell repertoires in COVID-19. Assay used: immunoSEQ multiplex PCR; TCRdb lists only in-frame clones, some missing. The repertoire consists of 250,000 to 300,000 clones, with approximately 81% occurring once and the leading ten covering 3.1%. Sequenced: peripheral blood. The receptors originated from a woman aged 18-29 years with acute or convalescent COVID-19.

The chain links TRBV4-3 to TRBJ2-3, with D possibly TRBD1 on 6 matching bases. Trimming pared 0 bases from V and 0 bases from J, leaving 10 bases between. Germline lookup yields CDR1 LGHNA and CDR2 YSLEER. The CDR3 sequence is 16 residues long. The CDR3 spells CASSQDLGQSTDTQYF. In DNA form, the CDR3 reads TGCGCCAGCAGCCAAGATCTAGGACAGAGCACAGATACGCAGTATTTT.

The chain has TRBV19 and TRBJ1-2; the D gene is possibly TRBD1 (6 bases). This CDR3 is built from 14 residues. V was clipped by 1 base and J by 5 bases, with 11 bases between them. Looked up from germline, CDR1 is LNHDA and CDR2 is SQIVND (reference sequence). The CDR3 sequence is CASSIVQGQYGYTF. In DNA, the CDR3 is TGTGCCAGTAGTATAGTACAGGGACAATATGGCTACACCTTC.

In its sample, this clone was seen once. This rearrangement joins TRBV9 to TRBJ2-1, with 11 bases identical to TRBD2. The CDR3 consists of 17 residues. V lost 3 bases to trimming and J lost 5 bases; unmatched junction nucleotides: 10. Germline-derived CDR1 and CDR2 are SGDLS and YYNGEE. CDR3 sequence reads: CASSARLLAGGDNEQFF. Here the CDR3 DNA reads TGTGCCAGCAGCGCAAGACTCCTAGCGGGAGGAGACAATGAGCAGTTCTTC. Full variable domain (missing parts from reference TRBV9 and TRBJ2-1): DSGVTQTPKHLITATGQRVTLRCSPRSGDLSVYWYQQSLDQGLQFLIQYYNGEERAKGNILERFSAQQFPDLHSELNLSSLELGDSALYFCASSARLLAGGDNEQFFGPGTRLTVL.

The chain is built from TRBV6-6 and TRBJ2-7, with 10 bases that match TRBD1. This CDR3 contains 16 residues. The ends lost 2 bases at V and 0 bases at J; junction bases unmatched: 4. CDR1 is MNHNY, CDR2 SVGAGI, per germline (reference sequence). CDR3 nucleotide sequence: TGTGCCAGCAGTTACGGGGGACAGGGGAGCTCCTACGAGCAGTACTTC. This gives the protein CASSYGGQGSSYEQYF.

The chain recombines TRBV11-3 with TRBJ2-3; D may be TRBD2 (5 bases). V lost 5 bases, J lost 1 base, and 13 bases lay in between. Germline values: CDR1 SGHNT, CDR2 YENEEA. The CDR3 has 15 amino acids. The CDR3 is CASSLSGLRTDTQYF. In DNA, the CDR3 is TGTGCCAGCAGCCTGAGCGGACTCCGCACAGATACGCAGTATTTT.

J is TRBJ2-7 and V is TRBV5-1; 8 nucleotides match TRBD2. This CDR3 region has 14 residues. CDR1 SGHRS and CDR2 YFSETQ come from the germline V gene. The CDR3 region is CGRGSGINSYEQYF. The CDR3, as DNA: TGCGGGAGGGGTAGCGGGATCAACTCCTACGAGCAGTACTTC.

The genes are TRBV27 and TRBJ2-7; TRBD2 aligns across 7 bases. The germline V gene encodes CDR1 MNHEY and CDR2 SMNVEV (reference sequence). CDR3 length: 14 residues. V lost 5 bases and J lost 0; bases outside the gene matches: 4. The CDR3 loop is CASSPLAGSYEQYF. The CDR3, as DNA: TGTGCCAGCAGTCCCTTAGCGGGCTCCTACGAGCAGTACTTC.

The CDR3 DNA sequence: TGTGCCAGCAGCTCTTTTACTTACGAGCAGTACTTC. Protein sequence: CASSSFTYEQYF. This chain uses TRBV6-5 with TRBJ2-7, with D unresolved. The CDR3 contains 12 residues. V was trimmed by 6 bases and J by 4 bases, leaving 10 bases between them. Looked up from germline, CDR1 is MNHEY and CDR2 is SVGAGI.

The DNA for the CDR3 is TGTGCCAGCATGTTCGGGACAGGGGGTCGGGATGAGCAGTTCTTC. As protein: CASMFGTGGRDEQFF. This sequence joins TRBV2 and TRBJ2-1, with 11 bases lining up with TRBD1. CDR1 SNHLY and CDR2 FYNNEI come from the germline V gene. Trimming at V came to 7 bases and at J to 8 bases, leaving 10 bases not matched to a gene. The CDR3 runs 15 residues.

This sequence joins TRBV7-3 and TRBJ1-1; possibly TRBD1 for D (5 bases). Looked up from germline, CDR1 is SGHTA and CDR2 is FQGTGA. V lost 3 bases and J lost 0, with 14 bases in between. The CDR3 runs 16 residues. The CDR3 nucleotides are TGTGCCAGCAGCTTGGGCCTCGGGGGTTTGAACACTGAAGCTTTCTTT. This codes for CASSLGLGGLNTEAFF.

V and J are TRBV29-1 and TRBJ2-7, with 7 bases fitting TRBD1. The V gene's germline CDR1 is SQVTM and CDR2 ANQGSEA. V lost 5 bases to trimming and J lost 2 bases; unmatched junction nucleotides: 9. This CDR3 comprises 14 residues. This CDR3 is CSVSGPGGPYEQYF. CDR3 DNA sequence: TGCAGCGTTTCCGGGCCAGGGGGACCCTACGAGCAGTACTTC.

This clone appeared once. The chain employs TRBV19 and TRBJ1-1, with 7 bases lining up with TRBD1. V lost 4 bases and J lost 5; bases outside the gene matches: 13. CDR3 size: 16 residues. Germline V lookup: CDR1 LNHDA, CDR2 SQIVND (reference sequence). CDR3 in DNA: TGTGCCAGTAGTAGAAGAGCCCTCGACAGGGTGACTGAAGCTTTCTTT. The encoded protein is CASSRRALDRVTEAFF.

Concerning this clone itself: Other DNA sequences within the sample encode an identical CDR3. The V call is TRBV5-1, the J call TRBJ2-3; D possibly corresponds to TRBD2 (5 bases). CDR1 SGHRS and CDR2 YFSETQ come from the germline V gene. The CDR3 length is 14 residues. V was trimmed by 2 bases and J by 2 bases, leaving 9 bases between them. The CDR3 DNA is TGCGCCAGCAGCTTAGCGGAGTCCACAGATACGCAGTATTTT. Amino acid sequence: CASSLAESTDTQYF. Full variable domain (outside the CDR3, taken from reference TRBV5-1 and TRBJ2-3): KAGVTQTPRYLIKTRGQQVTLSCSPISGHRSVSWYQQTPGQGLQFLFEYFSETQRNKGNFPGRFSGRQFSNSRSEMNVSTLELGDSALYLCASSLAESTDTQYFGPGTRLTVL.

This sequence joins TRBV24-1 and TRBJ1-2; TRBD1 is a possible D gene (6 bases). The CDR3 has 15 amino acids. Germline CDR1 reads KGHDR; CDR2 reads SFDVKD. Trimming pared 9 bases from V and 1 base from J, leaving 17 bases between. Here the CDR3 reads CATPPKGEVNYGYTF. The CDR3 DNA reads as TGTGCCACCCCACCTAAGGGGGAAGTTAACTATGGCTACACCTTC.

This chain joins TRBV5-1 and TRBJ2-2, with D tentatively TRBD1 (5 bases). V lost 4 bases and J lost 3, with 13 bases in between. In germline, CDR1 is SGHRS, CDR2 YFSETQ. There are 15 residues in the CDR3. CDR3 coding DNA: TGCGCCAGCAGCCCGACCTTGGGGCACACCGGGGAGCTGTTTTTT. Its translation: CASSPTLGHTGELFF.

DNA for the CDR3: TGTGCCACCAGCAGAGATTCGACAGGGGATGGCTACACCTTC. This codes for CATSRDSTGDGYTF. The chain carries TRBV15 and TRBJ1-2, with 8 bases lining up with TRBD1. With 0 bases clipped from V and 6 bases from J, the junction kept 3 bases outside the gene matches. The germline CDR1 and CDR2 sequences are LNHNV and YYDKDF (reference sequence). The length of the CDR3 is 14 residues.

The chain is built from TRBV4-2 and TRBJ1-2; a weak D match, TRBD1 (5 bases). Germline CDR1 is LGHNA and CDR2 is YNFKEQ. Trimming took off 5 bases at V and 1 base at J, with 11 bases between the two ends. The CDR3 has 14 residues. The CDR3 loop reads CASSEADSNYGYTF. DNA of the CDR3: TGTGCCAGCAGCGAAGCAGACAGTAACTATGGCTACACCTTC.

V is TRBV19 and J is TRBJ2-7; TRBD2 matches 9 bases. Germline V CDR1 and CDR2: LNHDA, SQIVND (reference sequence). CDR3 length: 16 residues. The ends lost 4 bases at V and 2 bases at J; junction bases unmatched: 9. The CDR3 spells CASSRVAGVKTYEQYF. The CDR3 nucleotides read TGTGCCAGTAGTAGGGTAGCGGGAGTGAAGACCTACGAGCAGTACTTC.